This T cell receptor beta chain comes out of a study of shared clonotypes between healthy human individuals. V lost 0 bases to trimming and J lost 4 bases, with 15 bases between them. Per germline, CDR1 WNHNN and CDR2 SYGVQD (reference sequence). CDR3 size: 16 residues. Assay used: immunoSEQ multiplex PCR; TCRdb lists only in-frame clones, some missing. The sample lists about 1.4 million clones, 95% to 97% occurring once. Note on this clone: The target antigen is unknown.

Study-wide findings and caveats: Sampling included only blood; tissue repertoires likely differ. Generation probabilities of non-shared clonotypes were lower (relative to those shared by all four donors). Genetic and exposure-history diversity was limited by the small donor number.

The material sequenced was naive CD4+ T cells sorted from blood. As for subset: CD45RA+ positively selected. The rearrangement joins TRBV10-1 to TRBJ2-5, with D perhaps TRBD2 (5 bases). The receptor comes from a young man in good health. The CDR3: CASSESGGERPETQYF. In nucleotides, the CDR3 is TGCGCCAGCAGTGAGTCGGGTGGGGAGAGGCCAGAGACCCAGTACTTC.